This T cell receptor beta chain is drawn from a study of T cell responses to AZD1222 COVID-19 vaccine. Study-wide points: Donors were chiefly white British, with a greater number of females, and clonal diversity was perhaps underestimated.

The CDR3 is 14 amino acids. Trimming removed 5 bases from V and 0 bases from J, with 11 bases in between. Germline-derived CDR1 and CDR2 are SGHNT and YENEEA. This clone was seen just once. Its antigen is as yet unknown. Measured with immunoSEQ multiplex PCR; TCRdb has only the in-frame clones, and not every one. The table has 150,000 or so clones, about 90% seen once. The material was peripheral blood, obtained 28 days after the second AZD1222 dose. This chain links TRBV11-3 with TRBJ2-7; weak D call: TRBD2 (6 bases). This TCR came from an adult who received the AZD1222 COVID-19 vaccine. The CDR3, as DNA: TGTGCCAGCAGCCCGGACGGGGGCTCCTACGAGCAGTACTTC. Translation gives CASSPDGGSYEQYF.